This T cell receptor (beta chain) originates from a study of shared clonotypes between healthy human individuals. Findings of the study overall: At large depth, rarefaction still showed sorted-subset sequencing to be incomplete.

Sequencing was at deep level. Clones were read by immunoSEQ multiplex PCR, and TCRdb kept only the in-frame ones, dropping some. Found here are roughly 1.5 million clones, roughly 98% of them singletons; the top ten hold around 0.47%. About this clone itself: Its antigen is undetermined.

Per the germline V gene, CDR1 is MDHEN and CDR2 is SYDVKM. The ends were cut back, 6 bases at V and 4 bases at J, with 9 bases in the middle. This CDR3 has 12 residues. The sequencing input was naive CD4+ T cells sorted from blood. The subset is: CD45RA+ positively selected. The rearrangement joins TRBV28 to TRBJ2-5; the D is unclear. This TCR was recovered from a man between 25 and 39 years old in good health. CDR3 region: CASRGFAETQYF. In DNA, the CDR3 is TGTGCCAGCAGGGGTTTTGCAGAGACCCAGTACTTC.